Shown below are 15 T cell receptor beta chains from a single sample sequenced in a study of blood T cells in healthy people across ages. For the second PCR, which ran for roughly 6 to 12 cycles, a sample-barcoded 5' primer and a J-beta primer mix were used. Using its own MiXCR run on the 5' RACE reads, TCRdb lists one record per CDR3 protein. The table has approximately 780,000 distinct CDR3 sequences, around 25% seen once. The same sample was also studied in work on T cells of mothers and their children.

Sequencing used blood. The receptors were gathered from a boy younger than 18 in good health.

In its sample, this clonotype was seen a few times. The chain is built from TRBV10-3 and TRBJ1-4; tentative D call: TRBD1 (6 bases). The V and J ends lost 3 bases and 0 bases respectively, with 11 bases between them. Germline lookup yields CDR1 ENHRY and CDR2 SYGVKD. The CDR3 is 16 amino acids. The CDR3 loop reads CAISDGEGATNEKLFF. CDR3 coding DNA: TGTGCCATCAGTGACGGGGAGGGGGCAACTAATGAAAAACTGTTTTTT.

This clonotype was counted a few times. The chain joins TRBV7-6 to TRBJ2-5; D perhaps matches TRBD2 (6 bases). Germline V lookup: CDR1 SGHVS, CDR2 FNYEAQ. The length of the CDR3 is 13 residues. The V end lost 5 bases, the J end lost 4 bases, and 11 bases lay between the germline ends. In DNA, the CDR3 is TGTGCCAGCAGCGTGCTAGCGACAGAGACCCAGTACTTC. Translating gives CASSVLATETQYF.

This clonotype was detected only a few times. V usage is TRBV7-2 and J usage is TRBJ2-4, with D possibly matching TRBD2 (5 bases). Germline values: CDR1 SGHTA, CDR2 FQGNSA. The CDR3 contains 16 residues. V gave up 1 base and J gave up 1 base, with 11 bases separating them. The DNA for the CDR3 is TGTGCCAGCAGCTTAGGTTCCGGGAACGCCAAAAACATTCAGTACTTC. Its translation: CASSLGSGNAKNIQYF.

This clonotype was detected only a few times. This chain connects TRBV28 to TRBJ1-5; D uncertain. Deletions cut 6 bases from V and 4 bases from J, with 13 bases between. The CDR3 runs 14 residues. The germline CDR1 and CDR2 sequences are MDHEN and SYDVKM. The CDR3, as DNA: TGTGCCAGCAGCTCGCCGAGCGGGAATCAGCCCCAGCATTTT. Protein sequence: CASSSPSGNQPQHF.

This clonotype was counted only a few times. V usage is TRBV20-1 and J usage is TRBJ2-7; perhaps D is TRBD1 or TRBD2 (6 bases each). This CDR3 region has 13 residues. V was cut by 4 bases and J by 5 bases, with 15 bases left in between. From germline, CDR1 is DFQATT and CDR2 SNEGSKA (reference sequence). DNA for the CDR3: TGCAGTGCTAAGGTCTCCGGGGGCGACGAGCAGTACTTC. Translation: CSAKVSGGDEQYF.

The CDR3: CASSLGGLAGNIQYF. In DNA form, the CDR3 reads TGTGCCAGCAGCTTAGGGGGACTAGCCGGAAACATTCAGTACTTC. V gene TRBV7-2 combines with J gene TRBJ2-1; 9 positions match TRBD2. The end of the DNA is better explained by TRBJ2-4, so the J call may be wrong. Germline V gene lookup returns CDR1 SGHTA and CDR2 FQGNSA. The CDR3 totals 15 residues.

The CDR3 is CASSFSTDTDTQYF. In DNA, the CDR3 is TGTGCCAGCAGTTTTTCGACAGACACAGATACGCAGTATTTT. The rearrangement uses TRBV12-3 or TRBV12-4 and TRBJ2-3, with D possibly TRBD1 on 5 matching bases. Trimming pared 3 bases from V and 2 bases from J, leaving 9 bases between. This CDR3 comprises 14 residues.

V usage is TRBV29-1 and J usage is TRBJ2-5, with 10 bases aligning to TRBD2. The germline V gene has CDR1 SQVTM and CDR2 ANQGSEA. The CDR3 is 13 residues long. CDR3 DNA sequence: TGCACCGGACGGGCGGCTAGCGGGGGGACCCAGTACTTC. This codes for CTGRAASGGTQYF.

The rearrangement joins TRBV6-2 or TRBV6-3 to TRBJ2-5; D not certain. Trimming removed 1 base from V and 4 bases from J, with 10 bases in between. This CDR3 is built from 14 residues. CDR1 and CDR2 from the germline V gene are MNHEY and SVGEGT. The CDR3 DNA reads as TGTGCCAGCAGTTACTATAGTTCAGGAGAGACCCAGTACTTC. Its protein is CASSYYSSGETQYF.

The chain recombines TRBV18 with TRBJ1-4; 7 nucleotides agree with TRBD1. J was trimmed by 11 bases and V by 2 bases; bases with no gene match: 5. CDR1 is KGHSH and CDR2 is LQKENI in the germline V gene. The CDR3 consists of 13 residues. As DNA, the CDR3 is TGTGCCAGCTCACCAGAACAGGGGAGGAAACTGTTTTTT. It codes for CASSPEQGRKLFF.

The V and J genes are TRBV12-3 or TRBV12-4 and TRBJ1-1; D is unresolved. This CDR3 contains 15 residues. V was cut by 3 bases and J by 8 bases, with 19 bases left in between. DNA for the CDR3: TGTGCCAGCAGTTTCGGGGATGTCGACTTCACCGAAGCTTTCTTT. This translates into CASSFGDVDFTEAFF.

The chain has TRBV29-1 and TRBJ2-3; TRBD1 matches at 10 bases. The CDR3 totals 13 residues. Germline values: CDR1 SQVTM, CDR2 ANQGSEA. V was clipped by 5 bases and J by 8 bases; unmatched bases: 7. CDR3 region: CSVPGQGGATQYF. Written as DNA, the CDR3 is TGCAGCGTTCCCGGACAGGGGGGGGCTACGCAGTATTTT.

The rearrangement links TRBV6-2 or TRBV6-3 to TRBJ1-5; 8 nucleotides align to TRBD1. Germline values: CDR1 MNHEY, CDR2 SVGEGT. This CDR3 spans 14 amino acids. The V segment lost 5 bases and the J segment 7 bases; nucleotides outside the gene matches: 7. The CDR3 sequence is CASSQTGVGQPQHF. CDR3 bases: TGTGCCAGCAGTCAGACAGGGGTTGGGCAGCCCCAGCATTTT.

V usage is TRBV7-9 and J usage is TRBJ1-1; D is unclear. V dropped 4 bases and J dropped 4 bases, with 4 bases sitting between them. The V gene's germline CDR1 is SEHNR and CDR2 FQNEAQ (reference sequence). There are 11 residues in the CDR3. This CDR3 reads CASSWATEAFF. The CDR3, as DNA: TGTGCCAGCAGCTGGGCCACTGAAGCTTTCTTT.

The CDR3 here is CASSSYLTGGYGYTF. The CDR3 coding sequence is TGTGCCAGCAGCTCCTATTTAACAGGTGGCTATGGCTACACCTTC. The V and J genes are TRBV7-2 and TRBJ1-2, with D maybe TRBD1 (5 bases). V lost 4 bases and J lost 4, with 16 bases in between. CDR1 and CDR2 from the germline V gene are SGHTA and FQGNSA. This CDR3 region has 15 residues.